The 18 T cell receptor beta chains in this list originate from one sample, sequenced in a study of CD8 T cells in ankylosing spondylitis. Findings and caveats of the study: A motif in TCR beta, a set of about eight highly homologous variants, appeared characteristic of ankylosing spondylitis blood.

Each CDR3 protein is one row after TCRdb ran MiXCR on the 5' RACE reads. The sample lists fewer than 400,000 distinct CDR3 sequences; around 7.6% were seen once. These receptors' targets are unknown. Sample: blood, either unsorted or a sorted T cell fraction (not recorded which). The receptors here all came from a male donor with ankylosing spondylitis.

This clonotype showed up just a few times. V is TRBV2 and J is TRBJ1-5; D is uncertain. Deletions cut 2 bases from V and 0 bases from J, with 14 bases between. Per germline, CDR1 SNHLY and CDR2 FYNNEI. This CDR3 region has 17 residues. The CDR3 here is CASSEPGPMYSNQPQHF. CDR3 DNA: TGTGCCAGCAGTGAACCTGGTCCAATGTATAGCAATCAGCCCCAGCATTTT.

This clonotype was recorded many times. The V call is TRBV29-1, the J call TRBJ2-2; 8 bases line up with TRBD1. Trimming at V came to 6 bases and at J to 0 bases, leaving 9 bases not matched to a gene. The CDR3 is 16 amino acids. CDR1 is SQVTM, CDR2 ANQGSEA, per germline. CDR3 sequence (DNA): TGCAGCGTGCTGGACAGGGAGGCCGCGAACACCGGGGAGCTGTTTTTT. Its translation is CSVLDREAANTGELFF.

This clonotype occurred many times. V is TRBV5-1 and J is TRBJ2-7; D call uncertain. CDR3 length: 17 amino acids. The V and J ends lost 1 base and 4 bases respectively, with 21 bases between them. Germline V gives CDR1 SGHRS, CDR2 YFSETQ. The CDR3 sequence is CASSLPTRPPFTYEQYF. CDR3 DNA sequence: TGCGCCAGCAGCTTGCCCACACGACCGCCGTTTACATACGAGCAGTACTTC.

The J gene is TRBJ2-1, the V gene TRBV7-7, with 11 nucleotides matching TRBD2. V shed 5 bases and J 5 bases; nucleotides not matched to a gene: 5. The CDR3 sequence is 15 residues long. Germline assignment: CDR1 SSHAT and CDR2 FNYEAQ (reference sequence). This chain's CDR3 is CASSEQGLADNEQFF. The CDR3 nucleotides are TGTGCCAGCAGCGAACAGGGACTAGCGGACAATGAGCAGTTCTTC.

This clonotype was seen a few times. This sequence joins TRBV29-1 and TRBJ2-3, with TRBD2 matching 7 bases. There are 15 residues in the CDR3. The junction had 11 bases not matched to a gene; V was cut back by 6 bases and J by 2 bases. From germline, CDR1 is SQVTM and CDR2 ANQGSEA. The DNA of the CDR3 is TGCAGCGTGACCCTGGCGGGAGCTCACACAGATACGCAGTATTTT. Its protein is CSVTLAGAHTDTQYF.

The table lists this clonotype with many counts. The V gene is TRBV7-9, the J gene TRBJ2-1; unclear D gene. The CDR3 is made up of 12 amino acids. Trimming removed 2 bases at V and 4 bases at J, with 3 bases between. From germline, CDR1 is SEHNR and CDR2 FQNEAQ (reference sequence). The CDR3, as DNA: TGTGCCAGCAGCTTAAAGTACAATGAGCAGTTCTTC. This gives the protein CASSLKYNEQFF.

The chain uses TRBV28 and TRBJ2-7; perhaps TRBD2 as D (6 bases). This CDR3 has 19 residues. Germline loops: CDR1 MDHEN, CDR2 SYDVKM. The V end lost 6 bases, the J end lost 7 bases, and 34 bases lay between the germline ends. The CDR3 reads CASSPPGQGVSLRGGEQYF. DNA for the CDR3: TGTGCCAGCAGCCCCCCGGGGCAGGGAGTATCTCTGCGGGGTGGAGAGCAGTACTTC.

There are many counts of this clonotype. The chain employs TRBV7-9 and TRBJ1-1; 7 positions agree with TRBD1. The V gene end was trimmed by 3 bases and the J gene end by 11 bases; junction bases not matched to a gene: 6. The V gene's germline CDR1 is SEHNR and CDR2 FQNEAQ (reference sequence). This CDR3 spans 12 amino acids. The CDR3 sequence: CASSFSRGNAFF. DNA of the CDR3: TGTGCCAGCAGCTTTAGCAGGGGGAACGCTTTCTTT.

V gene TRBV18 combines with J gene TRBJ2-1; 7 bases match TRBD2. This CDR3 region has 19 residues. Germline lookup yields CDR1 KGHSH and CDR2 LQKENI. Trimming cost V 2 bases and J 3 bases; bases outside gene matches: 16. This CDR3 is CASSPSMGLGGRGYNEQFF. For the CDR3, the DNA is TGTGCCAGCTCACCAAGTATGGGATTGGGCGGGAGAGGCTACAATGAGCAGTTCTTC.

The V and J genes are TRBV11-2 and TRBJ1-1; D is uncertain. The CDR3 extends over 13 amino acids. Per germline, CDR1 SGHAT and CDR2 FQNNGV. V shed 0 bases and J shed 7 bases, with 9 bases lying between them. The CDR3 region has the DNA TGTGCCAGCAGCTTAGATGTACAGAGTGAAGCTTTCTTT. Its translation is CASSLDVQSEAFF.

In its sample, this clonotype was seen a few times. CDR3 coding DNA: TGCGCCAGCAGCTATGTAGCGGTTAACACCGGGGAGCTGTTTTTT. Translation: CASSYVAVNTGELFF. This chain links TRBV5-1 with TRBJ2-2, with D maybe TRBD2 (6 bases). Trimming removed 3 bases from V and 2 bases from J, with 11 bases in between. The CDR3 length is 15 residues. Germline V gene lookup returns CDR1 SGHRS and CDR2 YFSETQ.

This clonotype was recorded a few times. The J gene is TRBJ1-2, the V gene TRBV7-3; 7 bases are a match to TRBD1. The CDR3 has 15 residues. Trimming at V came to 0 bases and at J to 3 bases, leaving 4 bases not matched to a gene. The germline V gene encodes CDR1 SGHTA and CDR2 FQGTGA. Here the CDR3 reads CASSLTGTDYYGYTF. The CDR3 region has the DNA TGTGCCAGCAGCTTAACGGGGACAGACTACTATGGCTACACCTTC.

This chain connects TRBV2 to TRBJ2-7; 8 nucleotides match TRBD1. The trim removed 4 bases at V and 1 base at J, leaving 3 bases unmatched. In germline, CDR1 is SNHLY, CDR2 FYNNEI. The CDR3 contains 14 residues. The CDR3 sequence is CASSGGDRSYEQYF. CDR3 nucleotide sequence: TGTGCCAGCAGTGGTGGGGACAGGTCCTACGAGCAGTACTTC.

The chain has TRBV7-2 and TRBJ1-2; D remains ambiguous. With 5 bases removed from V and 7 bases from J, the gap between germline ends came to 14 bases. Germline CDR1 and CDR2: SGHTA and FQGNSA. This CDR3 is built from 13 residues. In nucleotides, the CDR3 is TGTGCCAGCAGCCCCCCCGGGTTCGGTGGCTACACCTTC. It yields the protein CASSPPGFGGYTF.

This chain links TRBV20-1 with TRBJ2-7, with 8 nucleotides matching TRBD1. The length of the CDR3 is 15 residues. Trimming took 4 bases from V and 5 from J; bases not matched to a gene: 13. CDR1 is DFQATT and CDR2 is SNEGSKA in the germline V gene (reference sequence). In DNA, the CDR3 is TGCAGTGCTACCTATCAGGGGGCGGGCGGCGACGAGCAGTACTTC. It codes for CSATYQGAGGDEQYF.

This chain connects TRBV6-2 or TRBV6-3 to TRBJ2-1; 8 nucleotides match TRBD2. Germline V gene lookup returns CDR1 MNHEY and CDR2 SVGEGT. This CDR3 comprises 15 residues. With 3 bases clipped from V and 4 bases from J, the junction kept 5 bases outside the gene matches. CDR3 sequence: CASSYATSDYNEQFF. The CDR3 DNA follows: TGTGCCAGCAGTTATGCGACTAGCGATTACAATGAGCAGTTCTTC.

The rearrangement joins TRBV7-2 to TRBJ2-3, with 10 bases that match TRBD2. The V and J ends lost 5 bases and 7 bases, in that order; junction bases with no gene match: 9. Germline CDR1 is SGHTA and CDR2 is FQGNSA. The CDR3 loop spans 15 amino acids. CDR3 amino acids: CASSRTSGPHYTQYF. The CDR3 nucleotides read TGTGCCAGCAGCCGGACTAGCGGACCACACTATACGCAGTATTTT.

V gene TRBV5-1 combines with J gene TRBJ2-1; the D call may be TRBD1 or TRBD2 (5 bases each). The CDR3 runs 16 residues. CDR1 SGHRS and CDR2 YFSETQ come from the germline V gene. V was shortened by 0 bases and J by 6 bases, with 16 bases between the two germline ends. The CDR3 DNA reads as TGCGCCAGCAGCTTGGTGGGACCCATGAGGGGCAATGAGCAGTTCTTC. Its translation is CASSLVGPMRGNEQFF. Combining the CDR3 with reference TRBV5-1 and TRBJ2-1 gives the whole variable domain KAGVTQTPRYLIKTRGQQVTLSCSPISGHRSVSWYQQTPGQGLQFLFEYFSETQRNKGNFPGRFSGRQFSNSRSEMNVSTLELGDSALYLCASSLVGPMRGNEQFFGPGTRLTVL.